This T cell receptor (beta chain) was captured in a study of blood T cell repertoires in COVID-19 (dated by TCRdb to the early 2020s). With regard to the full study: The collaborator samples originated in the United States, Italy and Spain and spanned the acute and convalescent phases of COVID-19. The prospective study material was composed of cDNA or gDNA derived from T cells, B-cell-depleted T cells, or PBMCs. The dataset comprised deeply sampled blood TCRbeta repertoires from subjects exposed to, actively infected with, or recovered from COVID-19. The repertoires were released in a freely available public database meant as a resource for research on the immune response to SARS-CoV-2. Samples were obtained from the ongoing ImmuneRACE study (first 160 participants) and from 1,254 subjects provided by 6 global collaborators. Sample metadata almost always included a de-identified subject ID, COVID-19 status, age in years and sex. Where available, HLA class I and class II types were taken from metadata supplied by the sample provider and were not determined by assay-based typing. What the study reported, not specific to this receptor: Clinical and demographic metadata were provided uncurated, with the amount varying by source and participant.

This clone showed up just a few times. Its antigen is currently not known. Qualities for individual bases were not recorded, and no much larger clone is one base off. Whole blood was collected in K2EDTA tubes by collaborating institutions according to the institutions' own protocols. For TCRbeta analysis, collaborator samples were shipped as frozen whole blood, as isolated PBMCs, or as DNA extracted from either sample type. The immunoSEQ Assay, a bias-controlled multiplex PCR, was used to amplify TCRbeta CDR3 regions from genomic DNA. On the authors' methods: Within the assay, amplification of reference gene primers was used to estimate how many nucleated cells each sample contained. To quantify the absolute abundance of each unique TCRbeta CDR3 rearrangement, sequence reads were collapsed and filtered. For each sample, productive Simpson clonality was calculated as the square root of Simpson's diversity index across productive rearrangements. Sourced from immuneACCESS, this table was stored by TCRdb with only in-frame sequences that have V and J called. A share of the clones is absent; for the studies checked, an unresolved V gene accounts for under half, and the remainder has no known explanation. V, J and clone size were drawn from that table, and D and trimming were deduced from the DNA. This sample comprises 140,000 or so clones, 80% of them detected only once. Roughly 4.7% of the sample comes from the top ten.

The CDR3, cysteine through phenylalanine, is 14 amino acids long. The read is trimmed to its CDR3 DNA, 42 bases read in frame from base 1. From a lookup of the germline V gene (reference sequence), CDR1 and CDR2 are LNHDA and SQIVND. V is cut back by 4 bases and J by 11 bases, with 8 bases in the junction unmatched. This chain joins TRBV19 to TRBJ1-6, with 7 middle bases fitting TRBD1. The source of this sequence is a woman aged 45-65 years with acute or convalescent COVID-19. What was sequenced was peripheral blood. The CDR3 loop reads CASSTRQGGTPLHF. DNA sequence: TGTGCCAGTAGTACACGACAGGGAGGTACACCCCTCCACTTT.